The following is a TCR beta chain sequence with its context. V was cut by 2 bases and J by 9 bases, with 10 bases left in between. CDR3 length equals 12 residues. Per the germline V gene, CDR1 is SEHNR and CDR2 is FQNEAQ (reference sequence). The data were taken from a study of blood T cell repertoires in COVID-19. Study-level information: Researchers got acute and convalescent COVID-19 samples from the United States, Italy and Spain. Nucleic acid was either cDNA or gDNA, and it came from T cells, B-cell-depleted T cells, or PBMCs.

In the original workflow: Estimated nucleated cell counts came from reference gene primer amplification. Measured with immunoSEQ multiplex PCR; TCRdb has only the in-frame clones, and not every one. That table furnishes V, J and clone size, whereas the DNA furnished D and trimming. This table has some 150,000 clones, over 75% appearing once. Participants' own reports of clinical history determined their cohort assignment. Source material: PBMCs or T cells enriched from blood (not recorded which). The rearrangement links TRBV7-9 to TRBJ1-1, with a tentative D call TRBD1 (5 bases). The source is a human donor with acute COVID-19. The donor label of this sample is uncertain. The CDR3 bases are TGTGCCAGCAGCTTAAAGGGGATGCAAGCTTTCTTT. It is translated as CASSLKGMQAFF. The full variable domain, in which reference TRBV7-9 and TRBJ1-1 provide the parts outside the CDR3, is DTGVSQNPRHKITKRGQNVTFRCDPISEHNRLYWYRQTLGQGPEFLTYFQNEAQLEKSRLLSDRFSAERPKGSFSTLEIQRTEQGDSAMYLCASSLKGMQAFFGQGTRLTVV.